These T cell receptor beta chains were read from a single sample in a study of blood T cell repertoires in COVID-19. TCRdb keeps only in-frame clones here, not all; method: immunoSEQ multiplex PCR. The profile covers over 150,000 clones, with roughly nine tenths appearing a single time and about 2.1% taken by the ten largest. The sample consisted of peripheral blood. Receptors were obtained from a man aged 18 to 29 who had recovered from COVID-19. Each CDR3 is given with its conserved first and last residue. Fields, in order: D gene, J gene, clone size, V gene, CDR3 protein, CDR3 DNA. A D gene is named only where the DNA matches it firmly. Clone size is given for some rows only: seen once, a few or many times, or a class if the clone is expanded.

-	TRBJ2-5	-	TRBV29-1	CSAETKHSETQYF	TGCAGCGCAGAGACTAAGCACTCGGAGACCCAGTACTTC
TRBD2	TRBJ2-2	-	TRBV6-2/TRBV6-3	CASSYPAGGPGELFF	TGTGCCAGCAGTTACCCAGCGGGAGGGCCCGGGGAGCTGTTTTTT
-	TRBJ1-1	-	TRBV19	CASSWAHEAFF	TGTGCCAGTAGTTGGGCGCATGAAGCTTTCTTT
-	TRBJ1-2	-	TRBV28	CASSFGGSYGYTF	TGTGCCAGCAGTTTTGGGGGGAGCTATGGCTACACCTTC
TRBD2	TRBJ2-6	-	TRBV19	CASLSGSHSGANVLTF	TGTGCCAGCTTGAGCGGGAGTCACTCTGGGGCCAACGTCCTGACTTTC
-	TRBJ1-1	-	TRBV7-8	CASSLDGGHTEAFF	TGTGCCAGCAGCTTAGACGGGGGGCACACTGAAGCTTTCTTT
-	TRBJ2-7	once	TRBV9	CASSPSGPYEQYF	TGTGCCAGCAGCCCCAGCGGGCCCTACGAGCAGTACTTC
-	TRBJ1-1	-	TRBV4-1	CASSSPVGGTEAFF	TGCGCCAGCAGCAGCCCAGTGGGAGGGACTGAAGCTTTCTTT
TRBD2	TRBJ2-5	-	TRBV27	CASSLKRPQSGGQETQYF	TGTGCCAGCAGTTTAAAGAGACCCCAGAGCGGGGGCCAAGAGACCCAGTACTTC
-	TRBJ1-1	-	TRBV5-6	CASSLVEEAEAFF	TGTGCCAGCAGCTTGGTGGAGGAAGCTGAAGCTTTCTTT
-	TRBJ2-3	-	TRBV9	CASSVGVGLSTDTQYF	TGTGCCAGCAGCGTAGGAGTCGGGTTGAGCACAGATACGCAGTATTTT
TRBD2	TRBJ2-7	-	TRBV9	CASSVVPSGPYEQYF	TGTGCCAGCAGCGTAGTTCCTAGCGGTCCCTACGAGCAGTACTTC
TRBD2	TRBJ2-3	-	TRBV28	CASSFPLAGVPLGTDTQYF	TGTGCCAGCAGCTTCCCCCTGGCGGGAGTTCCCCTCGGGACAGATACGCAGTATTTT
-	TRBJ1-2	-	TRBV7-2	CASSLDRVPPNYGYTF	TGTGCCAGCAGCTTAGACAGGGTACCCCCTAACTATGGCTACACCTTC
-	TRBJ2-5	-	TRBV6-4	CASSATHQETQYF	TGTGCCAGCAGTGCGACACACCAAGAGACCCAGTACTTC
TRBD2	TRBJ2-7	-	TRBV30	CAWSRGTSGVTYEQYF	TGTGCCTGGAGTCGCGGGACTAGCGGGGTAACCTACGAGCAGTACTTC
TRBD2	TRBJ2-1	-	TRBV10-3	CAISAILEPGGGEQFF	TGTGCCATCAGTGCCATACTCGAGCCCGGCGGGGGTGAGCAGTTCTTC
-	TRBJ1-2	-	TRBV6-5	CASSLRGNNYGYTF	TGTGCCAGCAGTTTACGGGGTAATAACTATGGCTACACCTTC
-	TRBJ2-5	-	TRBV12-3/TRBV12-4	CASSLLRRETQYF	TGTGCCAGCAGTTTGTTACGGCGGGAGACCCAGTACTTC
-	TRBJ1-2	-	TRBV24-1	CATSFSGNGYTF	TGTGCCACCAGTTTTTCGGGGAATGGCTACACCTTC
TRBD2	TRBJ2-3	-	TRBV10-3	CAIQREADTQYF	TGTGCCATACAGCGGGAGGCGGATACGCAGTATTTT
TRBD1	TRBJ1-2	-	TRBV6-6	CASRYTGGADGYTF	TGTGCCAGCAGATATACAGGGGGCGCGGATGGCTACACCTTC
-	TRBJ2-5	-	TRBV7-3	CASSLNNLETQYF	TGTGCCAGCAGCTTAAACAATCTCGAGACCCAGTACTTC
-	TRBJ2-5	-	TRBV7-3	CASSSGRRETQYF	TGTGCCAGCAGCTCCGGGAGACGGGAGACCCAGTACTTC
-	TRBJ1-4	few	TRBV6-5	CASRGQATNEKLFF	TGTGCCAGCAGGGGACAAGCAACTAATGAAAAACTGTTTTTT
TRBD2	TRBJ2-1	few	TRBV6-5	CATWSSGSYNEQFF	TGTGCCACCTGGTCTAGCGGGTCGTACAATGAGCAGTTCTTC